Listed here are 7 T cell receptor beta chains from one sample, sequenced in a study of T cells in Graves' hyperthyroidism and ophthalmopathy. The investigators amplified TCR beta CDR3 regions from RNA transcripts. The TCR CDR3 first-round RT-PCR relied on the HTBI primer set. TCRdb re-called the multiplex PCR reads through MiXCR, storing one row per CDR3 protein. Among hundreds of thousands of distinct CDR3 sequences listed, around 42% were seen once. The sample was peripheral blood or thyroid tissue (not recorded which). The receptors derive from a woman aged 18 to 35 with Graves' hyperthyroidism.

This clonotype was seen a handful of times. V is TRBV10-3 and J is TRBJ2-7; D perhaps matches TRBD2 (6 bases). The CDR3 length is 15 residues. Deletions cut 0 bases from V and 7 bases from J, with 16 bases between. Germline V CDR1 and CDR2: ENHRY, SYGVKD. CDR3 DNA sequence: TGTGCCATCAGTGAGTCGAAATCGACGGCGGGAGAGCAGTACTTC. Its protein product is CAISESKSTAGEQYF.

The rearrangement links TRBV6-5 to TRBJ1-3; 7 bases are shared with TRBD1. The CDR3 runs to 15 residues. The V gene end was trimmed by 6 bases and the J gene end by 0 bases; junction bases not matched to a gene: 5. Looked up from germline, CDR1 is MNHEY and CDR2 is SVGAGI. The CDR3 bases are TGTGCCAGCAGGGACAGGCCAAACTCTGGAAACACCATATATTTT. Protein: CASRDRPNSGNTIYF.

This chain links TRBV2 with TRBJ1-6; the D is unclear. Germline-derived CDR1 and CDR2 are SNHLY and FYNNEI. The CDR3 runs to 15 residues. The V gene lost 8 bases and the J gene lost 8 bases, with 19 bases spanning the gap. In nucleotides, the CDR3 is TGTGCCAGCGGAGGAACTCGGGAGTTGGATTCACCCCTCCACTTT. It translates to CASGGTRELDSPLHF. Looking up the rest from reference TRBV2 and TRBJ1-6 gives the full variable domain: EPEVTQTPSHQVTQMGQEVILRCVPISNHLYFYWYRQILGQKVEFLVSFYNNEISEKSEIFDDQFSVERPDGSNFTLKIRSTKLEDSAMYFCASGGTRELDSPLHFGNGTRLTVT.

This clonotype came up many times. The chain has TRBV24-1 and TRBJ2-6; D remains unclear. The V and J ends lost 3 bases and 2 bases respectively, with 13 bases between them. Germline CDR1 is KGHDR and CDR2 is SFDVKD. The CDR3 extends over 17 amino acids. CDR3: CATSDKSGVPGANVLTF. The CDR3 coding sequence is TGTGCCACCAGTGATAAATCTGGGGTCCCTGGGGCCAACGTCCTGACTTTC.

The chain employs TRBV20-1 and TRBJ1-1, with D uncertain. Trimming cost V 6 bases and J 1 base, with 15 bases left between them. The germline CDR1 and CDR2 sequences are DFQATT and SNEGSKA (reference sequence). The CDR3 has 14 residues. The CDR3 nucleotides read TGCAGTGCAAATCCCGACGGGTGGAACACTGAAGCTTTCTTT. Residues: CSANPDGWNTEAFF.

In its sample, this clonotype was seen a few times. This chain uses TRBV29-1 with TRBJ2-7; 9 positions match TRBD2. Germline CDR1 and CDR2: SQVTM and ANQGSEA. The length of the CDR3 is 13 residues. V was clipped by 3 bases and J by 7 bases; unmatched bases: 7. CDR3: CSVDIAGEGEQYF. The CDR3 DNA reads TGCAGCGTTGATATAGCGGGAGAGGGGGAGCAGTACTTC.

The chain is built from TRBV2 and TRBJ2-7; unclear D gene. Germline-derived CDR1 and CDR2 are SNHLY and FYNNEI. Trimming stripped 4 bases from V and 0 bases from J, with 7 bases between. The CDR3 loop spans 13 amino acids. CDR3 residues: CASSVITSYEQYF. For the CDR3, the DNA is TGTGCCAGCAGTGTAATTACCTCCTACGAGCAGTACTTC.